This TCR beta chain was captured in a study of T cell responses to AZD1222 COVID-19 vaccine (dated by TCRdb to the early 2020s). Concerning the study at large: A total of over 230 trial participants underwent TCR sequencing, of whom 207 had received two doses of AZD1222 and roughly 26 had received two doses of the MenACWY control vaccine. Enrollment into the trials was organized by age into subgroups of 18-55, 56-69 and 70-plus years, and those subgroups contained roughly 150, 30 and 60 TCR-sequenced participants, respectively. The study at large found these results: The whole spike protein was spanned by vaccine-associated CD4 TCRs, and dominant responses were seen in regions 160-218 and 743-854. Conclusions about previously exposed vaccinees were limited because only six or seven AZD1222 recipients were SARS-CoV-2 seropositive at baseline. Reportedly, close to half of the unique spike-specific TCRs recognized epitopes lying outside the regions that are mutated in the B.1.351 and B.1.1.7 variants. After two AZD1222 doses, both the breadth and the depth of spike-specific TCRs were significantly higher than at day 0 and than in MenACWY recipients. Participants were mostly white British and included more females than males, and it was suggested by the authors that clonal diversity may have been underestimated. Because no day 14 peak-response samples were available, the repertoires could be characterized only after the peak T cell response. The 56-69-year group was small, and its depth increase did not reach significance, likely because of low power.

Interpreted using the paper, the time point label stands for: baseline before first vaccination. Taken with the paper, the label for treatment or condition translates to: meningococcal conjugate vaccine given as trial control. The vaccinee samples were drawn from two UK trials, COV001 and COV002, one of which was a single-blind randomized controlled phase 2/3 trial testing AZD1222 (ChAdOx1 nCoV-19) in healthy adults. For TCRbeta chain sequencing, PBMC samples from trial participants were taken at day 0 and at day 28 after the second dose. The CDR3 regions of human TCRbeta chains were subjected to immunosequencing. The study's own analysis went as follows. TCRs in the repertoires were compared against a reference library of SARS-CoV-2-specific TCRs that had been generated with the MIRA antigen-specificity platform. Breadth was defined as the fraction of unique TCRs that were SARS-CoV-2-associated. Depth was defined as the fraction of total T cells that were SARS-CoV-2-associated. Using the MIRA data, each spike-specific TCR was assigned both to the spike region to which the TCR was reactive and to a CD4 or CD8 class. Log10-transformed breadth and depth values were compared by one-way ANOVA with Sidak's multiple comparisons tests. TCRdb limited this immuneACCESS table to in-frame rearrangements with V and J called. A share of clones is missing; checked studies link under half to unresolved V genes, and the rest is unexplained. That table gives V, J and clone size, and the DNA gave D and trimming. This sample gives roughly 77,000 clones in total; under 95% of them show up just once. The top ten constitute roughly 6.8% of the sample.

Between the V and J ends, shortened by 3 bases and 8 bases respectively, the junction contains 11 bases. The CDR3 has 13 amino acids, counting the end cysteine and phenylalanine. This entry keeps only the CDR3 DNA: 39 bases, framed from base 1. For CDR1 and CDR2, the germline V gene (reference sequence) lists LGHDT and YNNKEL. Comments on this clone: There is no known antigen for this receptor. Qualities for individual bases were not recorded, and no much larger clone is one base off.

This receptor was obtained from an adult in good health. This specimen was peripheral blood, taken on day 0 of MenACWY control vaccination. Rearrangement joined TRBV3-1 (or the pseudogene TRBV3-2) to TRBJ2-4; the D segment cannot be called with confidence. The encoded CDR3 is CASSHSQGDIQYF. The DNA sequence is TGTGCCAGCAGCCATTCCCAAGGAGACATTCAGTACTTC.